This T cell receptor (beta chain) comes out of a study of T cell repertoires in cytomegalovirus infection. Study in general: Indicated by public TCR beta signatures were CMV infection and matching HLA type.

V was trimmed by 1 base and J by 5 bases, leaving 9 bases between them. CDR3 length equals 14 residues. Germline V gives CDR1 SGHTA, CDR2 FQGNSA. Each CDR3 protein is one row after TCRdb ran MiXCR on the reads. The table shows some 300,000 distinct CDR3 sequences, with roughly a tenth occurring only once. There are many counts of this clonotype. Its antigen remains unknown. Broader study findings: In two of eight donors, the top clonotype was HLA-C-restricted CMV-specific. Summed public TCR beta family frequency identified CMV carriers bearing the relevant HLA.

The TCR was taken from a human donor in good health (CMV status not recorded). Some clones in this sample may be carry-over from other donors' samples. Specimen: PBMCs. This chain uses TRBV7-2 with TRBJ2-1; D not certain. The CDR3 DNA is TGTGCCAGCAGCTTAGATCGAGGAGACAATGAGCAGTTCTTC. It encodes CASSLDRGDNEQFF.